The rows below give T cell receptor beta chains drawn from one sample of a study of identical twins. One entry per CDR3 protein, called by TCRdb with MiXCR from the 5' RACE reads. The sample records around 250,000 distinct CDR3 sequences, roughly an eighth being singletons. These data were also filed under a second study, of yellow fever vaccine responses in identical twins.

Input material: memory (CD45RO+) T cells sorted from blood. The receptors derive from a young woman in good health. The CDR3 runs from the conserved cysteine through the conserved F or W. The order of the fields is clone size, J gene, V gene, D gene, CDR3 protein, CDR3 DNA. The D gene is left open where the match is weak. Expanded clones get a size class; other rows say once, few or many, or leave the size out.

abundance: -
j_gene: TRBJ2-3
v_gene: TRBV5-4
d_gene: TRBD2
CDR3aa: CASSGGQSTDTQYF
CDR3nt: TGTGCCAGCTCGGGGGGTCAAAGCACAGATACGCAGTATTTT

abundance: many
j_gene: TRBJ2-5
v_gene: TRBV29-1
d_gene: TRBD1
CDR3aa: CSVEDRGAGVETQYF
CDR3nt: TGCAGCGTCGAAGACAGGGGGGCAGGCGTAGAGACCCAGTACTTC

abundance: -
j_gene: TRBJ2-7
v_gene: TRBV6-1
d_gene: -
CDR3aa: CASTPPGSSYEQYF
CDR3nt: TGTGCCAGCACTCCCCCGGGGAGCTCCTACGAGCAGTACTTC

abundance: few
j_gene: TRBJ1-5
v_gene: TRBV3-1
d_gene: -
CDR3aa: CASSHGGGSKPQHF
CDR3nt: TGTGCCAGCAGCCACGGGGGCGGCTCTAAGCCCCAGCATTTT

abundance: many
j_gene: TRBJ2-1
v_gene: TRBV5-1
d_gene: -
CDR3aa: CASRPGAGNEQFF
CDR3nt: TGCGCCAGCAGACCGGGAGCGGGTAATGAGCAGTTCTTC

abundance: few
j_gene: TRBJ2-7
v_gene: TRBV5-1
d_gene: TRBD1
CDR3aa: CASRQGANEQYF
CDR3nt: TGCGCCAGCAGGCAGGGGGCTAACGAGCAGTACTTC

abundance: -
j_gene: TRBJ2-1
v_gene: TRBV2
d_gene: -
CDR3aa: CASRTGTSLYNEQFF
CDR3nt: TGTGCCAGCAGGACCGGGACAAGCCTTTACAATGAGCAGTTCTTC

abundance: -
j_gene: TRBJ2-7
v_gene: TRBV12-3/TRBV12-4
d_gene: -
CDR3aa: CASSGALRAEQYF
CDR3nt: TGTGCCAGCAGTGGGGCGTTGAGGGCCGAGCAGTACTTC

abundance: -
j_gene: TRBJ2-3
v_gene: TRBV12-3/TRBV12-4
d_gene: -
CDR3aa: CASSRSLSGRLDTQYF
CDR3nt: TGTGCCAGCAGCCGCTCCTTATCGGGCCGCCTTGATACGCAGTATTTT

abundance: -
j_gene: TRBJ2-7
v_gene: TRBV3-1
d_gene: -
CDR3aa: CASSLSGPPYEQYF
CDR3nt: TGTGCCAGCAGCCTTTCGGGGCCCCCCTACGAGCAGTACTTC

abundance: few
j_gene: TRBJ2-1
v_gene: TRBV20-1
d_gene: -
CDR3aa: CSARVQPMQFF
CDR3nt: TGCAGTGCTAGAGTCCAACCTATGCAGTTCTTC

abundance: few
j_gene: TRBJ2-5
v_gene: TRBV2
d_gene: TRBD2
CDR3aa: CASSAPGLAAQETQYF
CDR3nt: TGTGCCAGCAGTGCCCCGGGACTAGCGGCACAAGAGACCCAGTACTTC

abundance: -
j_gene: TRBJ2-3
v_gene: TRBV10-3
d_gene: -
CDR3aa: CAISNRQRSTDTQYF
CDR3nt: TGTGCCATCAGCAACAGACAGAGGAGCACAGATACGCAGTATTTT

abundance: many
j_gene: TRBJ2-3
v_gene: TRBV7-3
d_gene: -
CDR3aa: CASSPSPSSTDTQYF
CDR3nt: TGTGCCAGCAGTCCATCCCCTAGTAGCACAGATACGCAGTATTTT

abundance: -
j_gene: TRBJ2-5
v_gene: TRBV7-2
d_gene: TRBD2
CDR3aa: CASSPGTSGVAQETQYF
CDR3nt: TGTGCCAGCAGCCCCGGGACTAGCGGGGTAGCGCAAGAGACCCAGTACTTC

abundance: few
j_gene: TRBJ2-1
v_gene: TRBV5-1
d_gene: TRBD1
CDR3aa: CASSSGQAPSYNEQFF
CDR3nt: TGCGCCAGCAGCTCTGGACAGGCCCCCTCCTACAATGAGCAGTTCTTC